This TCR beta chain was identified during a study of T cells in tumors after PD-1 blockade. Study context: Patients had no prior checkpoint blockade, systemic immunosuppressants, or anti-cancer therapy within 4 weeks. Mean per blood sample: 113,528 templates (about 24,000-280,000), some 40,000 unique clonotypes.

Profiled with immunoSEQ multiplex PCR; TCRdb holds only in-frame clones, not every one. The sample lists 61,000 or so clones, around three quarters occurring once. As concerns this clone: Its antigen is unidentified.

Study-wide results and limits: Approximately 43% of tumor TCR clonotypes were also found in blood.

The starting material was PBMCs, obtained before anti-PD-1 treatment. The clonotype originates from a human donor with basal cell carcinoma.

In DNA, the CDR3 is TGCAGCGTTGACGCGGCAGACAATGAGCAGTTCTTC. Residues: CSVDAADNEQFF. V gene TRBV29-1 combines with J gene TRBJ2-1, with D unresolved. The CDR3 is 12 residues long. Per the germline V gene, CDR1 is SQVTM and CDR2 is ANQGSEA. Trimming took off 3 bases at V and 5 bases at J, with 8 bases between the two ends.